This T cell receptor beta chain was captured by sequencing in a study of shared clonotypes between healthy human individuals. Sequencing on ten immunoSEQ deep assay plates was performed for unsorted PBMC DNA. Assay used: immunoSEQ multiplex PCR; TCRdb lists only in-frame clones, some missing. The table records about 470,000 clones, about 85% of them present only once. Germline CDR1 is SGHTA and CDR2 is FQGNSA. The CDR3 runs to 12 residues. Trimming stripped 5 bases from V and 8 bases from J, with 13 bases between. Details on this clone: Its antigen remains unknown.

Findings of the study overall: Blood was the sole source, and tissue repertoires probably differ.

Input material: PBMCs. The sequence derives from a middle-aged woman in good health. Some clones in this sample may be carry-over from other donors' samples. The J gene is TRBJ2-7, the V gene TRBV7-2, with D hard to call. CDR3 coding DNA: TGTGCCAGCAGCACGAGTCCAGGCCAGCAGTACTTC. Translated, it gives CASSTSPGQQYF.